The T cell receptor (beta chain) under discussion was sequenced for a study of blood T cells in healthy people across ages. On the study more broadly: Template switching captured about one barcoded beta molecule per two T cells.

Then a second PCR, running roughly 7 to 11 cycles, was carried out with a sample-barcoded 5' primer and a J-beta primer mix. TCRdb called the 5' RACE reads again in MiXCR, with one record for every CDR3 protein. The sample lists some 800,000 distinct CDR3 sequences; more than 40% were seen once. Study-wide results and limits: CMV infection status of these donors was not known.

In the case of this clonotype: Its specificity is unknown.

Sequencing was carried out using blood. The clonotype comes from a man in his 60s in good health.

The CDR3 region is CASSLQGQQFF. CDR3 nucleotide sequence: TGTGCCAGCTCCTTACAGGGACAACAGTTCTTC. This chain connects TRBV6-2 or TRBV6-3 to TRBJ2-1; a possible D gene is TRBD1 (6 bases). Trimming shortened V by 8 bases and J by 13 bases, and 15 bases separated the two germline ends. The CDR3 length is 11 residues. Germline V gene data show CDR1 as MNHEY and CDR2 as SVGEGT.